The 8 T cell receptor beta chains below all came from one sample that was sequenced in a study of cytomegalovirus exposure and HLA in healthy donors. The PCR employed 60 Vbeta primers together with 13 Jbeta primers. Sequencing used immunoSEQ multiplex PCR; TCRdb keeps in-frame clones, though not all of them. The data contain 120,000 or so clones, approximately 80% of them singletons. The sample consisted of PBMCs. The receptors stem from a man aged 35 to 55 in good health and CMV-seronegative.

CDR3 region: CSARARTEAFF. As DNA, the CDR3 is TGCAGTGCTAGAGCGAGAACTGAAGCTTTCTTT. The chain couples TRBV20-1 to TRBJ1-1; D ambiguous. Trimming cost V 1 base and J 5 bases, with 5 bases left between them. This CDR3 contains 11 residues. CDR1 DFQATT and CDR2 SNEGSKA come from the germline V gene (reference sequence).

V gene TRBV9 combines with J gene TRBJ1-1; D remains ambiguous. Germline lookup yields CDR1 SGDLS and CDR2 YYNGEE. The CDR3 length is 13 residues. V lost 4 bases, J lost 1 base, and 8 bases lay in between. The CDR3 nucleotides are TGTGCCAGCAGCTTTCAGCGGAACACTGAAGCTTTCTTT. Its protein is CASSFQRNTEAFF.

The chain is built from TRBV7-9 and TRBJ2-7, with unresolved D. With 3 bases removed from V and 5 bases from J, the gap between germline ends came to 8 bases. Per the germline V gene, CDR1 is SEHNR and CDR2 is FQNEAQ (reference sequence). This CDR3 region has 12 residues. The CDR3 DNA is TGTGCCAGCAGCTTTTCTGGAGACGAGCAGTACTTC. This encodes CASSFSGDEQYF.

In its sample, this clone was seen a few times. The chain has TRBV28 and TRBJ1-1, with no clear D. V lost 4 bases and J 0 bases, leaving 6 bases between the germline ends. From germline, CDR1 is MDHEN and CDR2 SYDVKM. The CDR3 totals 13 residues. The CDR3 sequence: CASSYFMNTEAFF. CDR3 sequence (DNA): TGTGCCAGCAGTTACTTCATGAACACTGAAGCTTTCTTT.

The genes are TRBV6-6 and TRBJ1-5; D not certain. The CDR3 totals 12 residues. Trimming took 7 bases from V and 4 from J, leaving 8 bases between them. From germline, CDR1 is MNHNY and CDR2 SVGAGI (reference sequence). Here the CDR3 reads CASTYLNQPQHF. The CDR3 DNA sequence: TGTGCCAGCACCTACTTGAATCAGCCCCAGCATTTT.

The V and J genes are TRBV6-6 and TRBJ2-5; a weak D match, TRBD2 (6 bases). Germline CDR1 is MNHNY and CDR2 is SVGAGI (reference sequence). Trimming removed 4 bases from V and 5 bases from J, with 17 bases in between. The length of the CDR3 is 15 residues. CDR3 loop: CASSSRDGRRETQYF. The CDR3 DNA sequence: TGTGCCAGCAGTTCGCGGGACGGAAGGAGGGAGACCCAGTACTTC.

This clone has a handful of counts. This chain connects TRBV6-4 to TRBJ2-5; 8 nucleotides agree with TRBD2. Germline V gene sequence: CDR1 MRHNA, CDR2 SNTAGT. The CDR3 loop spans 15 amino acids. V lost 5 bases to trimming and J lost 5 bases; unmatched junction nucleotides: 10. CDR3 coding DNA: TGTGCCAGCAGTTACATAGATTCGGGGGGGGAGACCCAGTACTTC. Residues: CASSYIDSGGETQYF.

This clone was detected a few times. DNA for the CDR3: TGTGCCAGCAGTTTAGGCAGGTCCTATGGCTACACCTTC. Protein: CASSLGRSYGYTF. The V gene is TRBV27, the J gene TRBJ1-2; D call uncertain. V lost 2 bases and J 4 bases, leaving 8 bases between the germline ends. CDR1 MNHEY and CDR2 SMNVEV come from the germline V gene (reference sequence). This CDR3 has 13 residues.